A selection of T cell receptor beta chains follows, all from one sample in a study of radiation and T cells in renal cell carcinoma. Generated by immunoSEQ multiplex PCR, the TCRdb table keeps only in-frame clones and is missing some. The repertoire includes 60,000 to 95,000 clones, 83% of them detected once, and under 2.5% sits in the top ten. The material was blood, obtained from a patient whose treatment included radiotherapy and nephrectomy. All receptors come from a woman in her sixties with renal cell carcinoma. Each CDR3 is given with its conserved first and last residue. The order of the fields is V gene, CDR3 length, J gene, D gene, clone size, CDR3 DNA, CDR3 protein. A D gene is named only where the DNA matches it firmly. A clone size is listed for some rows: how often the clone was seen (once, few, many), or a class if it is expanded.

>TRBV6-5|13|TRBJ2-3|.|.
TGTGCCAGCAGTTACTCGACAGCTAATACGCAGTATTTT
CASSYSTANTQYF
>TRBV5-8|14|TRBJ1-2|TRBD1|.
TGTGCCAGCAGCTTGAAGGGACAGGGGTATGGCTACACCTTC
CASSLKGQGYGYTF
>TRBV7-2|15|TRBJ2-7|TRBD2|.
TGTGCCAGCAGCTTGGCGGGACTAGTTTCCTACGAGCAGTACTTC
CASSLAGLVSYEQYF
>TRBV19|15|TRBJ1-2|TRBD1|.
TGTGCCAGTAGTAACCGGGACAGTGGAGGCTATGGCTACACCTTC
CASSNRDSGGYGYTF
>TRBV6-1|14|TRBJ1-5|.|.
TGTGCCAGCAGTGACTCCCAGGTCAATCAGCCCCAGCATTTT
CASSDSQVNQPQHF
>TRBV9|21|TRBJ1-4|.|.
TGTGCCAGCAGCGCATCCGGGCGGGGGGCGACTTCTGCCCGGATTGGTGAAAAACTGTTTTTT
CASSASGRGATSARIGEKLFF
>TRBV7-6|16|TRBJ1-5|.|once
TGTGCCAGCAGCTTAGCCGGGGCCTATAGCAATCAGCCCCAGCATTTT
CASSLAGAYSNQPQHF
>TRBV9|16|TRBJ2-5|.|.
TGTGCCAGCAGCGTGAGCCCCTTTCAGGGATCGGAGACCCAGTACTTC
CASSVSPFQGSETQYF
>TRBV13|14|TRBJ2-3|TRBD1|once
TGTGCCAGCAGCTTGGGGACAGGCACAGATACGCAGTATTTT
CASSLGTGTDTQYF
>TRBV7-3|14|TRBJ2-5|.|.
TGTGCCAGCAGCTTAGCGAATGCCGGGCAGACCCAGTACTTC
CASSLANAGQTQYF
>TRBV2|14|TRBJ1-2|.|.
TGTGCCAGCAGTGAAAACAGGCCTGCATATGGCTACACCTTC
CASSENRPAYGYTF
>TRBV20-1|11|TRBJ2-3|.|.
TGCAGTGCTGAGAGCTCCGATACGCAGTATTTT
CSAESSDTQYF
>TRBV7-3|15|TRBJ1-6|.|.
TGTGCCAGCAGCGCCCAGCAGGGACCTCTGGCACCCCTCCACTTT
CASSAQQGPLAPLHF
>TRBV7-3|14|TRBJ2-1|TRBD2|.
TGTGCCAGCAGCTTAAACCCTAGCGGTAATGAGCAGTTCTTC
CASSLNPSGNEQFF
>TRBV10-3|14|TRBJ1-5|TRBD1|.
TGTGCCACCACTGGACAGGCTAGCAATCAGCCCCAGCATTTT
CATTGQASNQPQHF
>TRBV14|14|TRBJ1-2|.|.
TGTGCCAGCAGCCAATTTATAGGCACGGGTGGCTACACCTTC
CASSQFIGTGGYTF
>TRBV6-6|14|TRBJ1-2|.|.
TGTGCCAGCAGTAACACGAATACTAACTATGGCTACACCTTC
CASSNTNTNYGYTF